The 14 T cell receptor beta chains presented below share a single source sample, sequenced in a study of beta chain features in type 1 diabetes. Points from the study as a whole: The study found moderately but significantly shorter TCRB CDR3s in all four CD4+ subsets of Type 1 diabetes patients.

Their recognized antigens are unknown. All of the isolated RNA was reverse transcribed, so expressed TCRB transcripts were sequenced. This table comes from immunoSEQ multiplex PCR, and its TCRdb copy is limited to in-frame clones, with some not included. The sample yields approximately 260,000 clones, roughly a quarter seen once. What was sequenced was naive CD4+ T cells from blood. These TCRs come from a woman aged 25 to 39 with type 1 diabetes.

The V call is TRBV5-1, the J call TRBJ2-1; 9 bases fit TRBD1. V trimming: 4 bases; J trimming: 8 bases; junction bases outside the gene matches: 4. Per germline, CDR1 SGHRS and CDR2 YFSETQ. The CDR3 extends over 13 amino acids. In nucleotides, the CDR3 is TGCGCCAGCAGCCCCCGGACAGGGGATGAGCAGTTCTTC. Its protein product is CASSPRTGDEQFF.

V usage is TRBV11-2 and J usage is TRBJ1-2; 8 bases are a match to TRBD1. With V trimmed by 5 bases and J by 4 bases, 3 bases remained unmatched. Germline V gene sequence: CDR1 SGHAT, CDR2 FQNNGV. This CDR3 comprises 13 residues. The CDR3 DNA is TGTGCCAGCAGCGTACAGGGGGGCTATGGCTACACCTTC. Protein sequence: CASSVQGGYGYTF.

This rearrangement joins TRBV9 to TRBJ2-3; 7 bases align to TRBD2. The CDR3 loop spans 16 amino acids. The V gene end was trimmed by 0 bases and the J gene end by 8 bases; junction bases not matched to a gene: 12. Germline V CDR1 and CDR2: SGDLS, YYNGEE. The CDR3 DNA reads TGTGCCAGCAGCGTAGGGGTCGGCGGGAGTAAGCCTACGCAGTATTTT. Translation: CASSVGVGGSKPTQYF. Supplemented by reference TRBV9 and TRBJ2-3, the full variable domain reads DSGVTQTPKHLITATGQRVTLRCSPRSGDLSVYWYQQSLDQGLQFLIQYYNGEERAKGNILERFSAQQFPDLHSELNLSSLELGDSALYFCASSVGVGGSKPTQYFGPGTRLTVL.

J is TRBJ2-7 and V is TRBV18; 11 bases align to TRBD2. This CDR3 region has 15 residues. J gave up 5 bases and V 3 bases, and 6 bases lay outside the gene matches. Germline-derived CDR1 and CDR2 are KGHSH and LQKENI. DNA for the CDR3: TGTGCCAGCTCACCCGGACTAGCGGGCACGGACGAGCAGTACTTC. This sequence encodes CASSPGLAGTDEQYF.

The V call is TRBV19, the J call TRBJ2-5, with 9 nucleotides matching TRBD2. The length of the CDR3 is 15 residues. V gave up 5 bases and J gave up 7 bases; unmatched junction bases: 11. In germline, CDR1 is LNHDA, CDR2 SQIVND (reference sequence). CDR3 protein: CASSWGSGRSSTQYF. CDR3 DNA: TGTGCCAGTAGTTGGGGGAGCGGGAGGTCTTCGACCCAGTACTTC.

The V and J genes are TRBV5-1 and TRBJ1-2; 11 nucleotides agree with TRBD1. Germline CDR1 and CDR2: SGHRS and YFSETQ. This CDR3 contains 13 residues. V was clipped by 4 bases and J by 6 bases; unmatched bases: 2. The CDR3 DNA reads TGCGCCAGCAGCACGGGACAGGGGGATGGCTACACCTTC. This translates into CASSTGQGDGYTF.

Here the CDR3 reads CAWDLKLRGPSSYEQYF. The CDR3 DNA reads TGTGCCTGGGACCTAAAGTTAAGGGGGCCCAGCTCCTACGAGCAGTACTTC. J is TRBJ2-7 and V is TRBV30; TRBD1 agrees at 7 bases. From germline, CDR1 is GTSNPN and CDR2 SVGIG (reference sequence). The CDR3 is 17 residues long. The J segment lost 0 bases and the V segment lost 5 bases, leaving 16 bases of the junction unmatched.

The chain joins TRBV7-9 to TRBJ2-1; 8 nucleotides align to TRBD2. V lost 5 bases and J lost 3; bases outside the gene matches: 6. Germline V gives CDR1 SEHNR, CDR2 FQNEAQ (reference sequence). This CDR3 contains 15 residues. This CDR3 is CASSPTGTSYNEQFF. In DNA, the CDR3 is TGTGCCAGCAGCCCTACCGGGACTAGCTACAATGAGCAGTTCTTC.

The V gene is TRBV5-4, the J gene TRBJ2-5; 7 bases map to TRBD2. Germline V gene data show CDR1 as SGHNT and CDR2 as YYREEE (reference sequence). V shed 0 bases, J shed 6 bases, and the junction held 2 bases outside the gene matches. The CDR3 totals 13 residues. Written as DNA, the CDR3 is TGTGCCAGCAGCTTGGAGGGAGGGAAGACCCAGTACTTC. This gives the protein CASSLEGGKTQYF.

The chain couples TRBV6-5 to TRBJ1-5; the match to TRBD1 covers 8 bases. The CDR3 extends over 14 amino acids. The germline V gene encodes CDR1 MNHEY and CDR2 SVGAGI. V shed 6 bases, J shed 4 bases, and the junction held 5 bases outside the gene matches. CDR3 sequence reads: CASSQDRENQPQHF. CDR3 DNA sequence: TGTGCCAGCAGCCAGGACAGGGAAAATCAGCCCCAGCATTTT.

The chain uses TRBV6-5 and TRBJ2-7; TRBD1 matches 8 bases. J gave up 4 bases and V 5 bases, and 7 bases lay outside the gene matches. Germline-derived CDR1 and CDR2 are MNHEY and SVGAGI. The CDR3 is 14 amino acids. CDR3 nucleotide sequence: TGTGCCAGCAGTACGGACAGGGACGGGTACGAGCAGTACTTC. The encoded protein is CASSTDRDGYEQYF.

The gene calls are TRBV5-1 and TRBJ2-1; D unresolved. Trimming shortened V by 5 bases and J by 6 bases, and 12 bases separated the two germline ends. CDR1 is SGHRS and CDR2 is YFSETQ in the germline V gene. CDR3 size: 13 residues. The CDR3 protein is CASRIRDGNEQFF. The CDR3 bases are TGCGCCAGCAGGATTAGAGATGGCAATGAGCAGTTCTTC.

V usage is TRBV4-1 and J usage is TRBJ1-5, with a possible D match to TRBD1 (5 bases). Germline-derived CDR1 and CDR2 are MGHRA and YSYEKL. CDR3 size: 16 residues. Between the trimmed V and J ends, which lost 0 bases and 3 bases, there was a span of 12 bases. CDR3 residues: CASSQDAAGHNQPQHF. The CDR3 nucleotides read TGCGCCAGCAGCCAAGACGCGGCAGGGCACAATCAGCCCCAGCATTTT.

With respect to this clone: The same CDR3 is also encoded by other DNA sequences in this sample. This chain joins TRBV29-1 and TRBJ2-5, with 12 bases fitting TRBD2. The CDR3 runs to 14 residues. In germline, CDR1 is SQVTM, CDR2 ANQGSEA. Germline trimming cut 4 bases from V and 4 bases from J; bases unmatched to any gene: 4. The CDR3 nucleotides read TGCAGCGTTGGACTAGCGGGAGTCCGAGAGACCCAGTACTTC. The encoded protein is CSVGLAGVRETQYF.